A selection of T cell receptor beta chains follows, all from one sample in a study of cytomegalovirus exposure and HLA in healthy donors. The protocol was immunoSEQ multiplex PCR, while the TCRdb copy is restricted to in-frame clones and leaves out a portion. The table includes about 160,000 clones, roughly 72% detected once. The sample comprised PBMCs. The receptors derive from a middle-aged man in good health and CMV-seropositive. CDR3s include the opening cysteine and the closing phenylalanine or tryptophan. The D gene is left open where the match is weak. Not every row has a clone size; where given, it reads once, few, many or a size class.

cdr3_length j_call clone_size v_call d_call cdr3_aa cdr3_nt
15 TRBJ1-1 . TRBV7-9 . CASSKGGRGNTEAFF TGTGCCAGCAGCAAAGGAGGACGGGGGAACACTGAAGCTTTCTTT
14 TRBJ2-7 . TRBV11-2 . CASSLDRGPYEQYF TGTGCCAGCAGCTTAGATCGAGGCCCCTACGAGCAGTACTTC
15 TRBJ1-1 . TRBV5-6 . CASSRVLLRNTEAFF TGTGCCAGCAGCCGGGTACTGCTTAGAAACACTGAAGCTTTCTTT
14 TRBJ2-7 . TRBV6-1 TRBD1 CASSEPGQGLLWHF TGTGCCAGCAGTGAACCGGGACAGGGCCTACTTTGGCACTTC
18 TRBJ2-5 . TRBV7-6 TRBD2 CASSLARPAGSPRETQYF TGTGCCAGCAGCTTAGCACGGCCAGCGGGGTCCCCGAGGGAGACCCAGTACTTC
18 TRBJ1-3 . TRBV7-8 . CASSSREGGPSSGNTIYF TGTGCCAGCAGCTCCCGGGAGGGGGGACCAAGCTCTGGAAACACCATATATTTT
18 TRBJ2-3 once TRBV9 TRBD2 CASSAPLAASGEKGTQYF TGTGCCAGCAGCGCCCCATTGGCGGCTAGCGGGGAGAAGGGTACGCAGTATTTT
17 TRBJ2-2 . TRBV7-2 . CASSLAVSVRNTGELFF TGTGCCAGCAGCTTAGCGGTGTCAGTAAGAAACACCGGGGAGCTGTTTTTT
15 TRBJ1-5 . TRBV21-1 . CASSKVRVQNQPQHF TGTGCCAGCAGCAAAGTCAGGGTTCAGAATCAGCCCCAGCATTTT
11 TRBJ2-1 . TRBV7-2 . CASSPKNEQFF TGTGCCAGCAGCCCCAAAAATGAGCAGTTCTTC
17 TRBJ2-3 . TRBV10-3 TRBD2 CAISSGRSGGRTDTQYF TGTGCCATCAGCTCGGGACGGAGCGGGGGCCGCACAGATACGCAGTATTTT
15 TRBJ2-2 . TRBV7-8 . CASRYRHEGTGELFF TGTGCCAGCAGATATAGGCACGAGGGCACCGGGGAGCTGTTTTTT
16 TRBJ2-1 . TRBV6-1 . CASSEPRGATYNEQFF TGTGCCAGCAGTGAACCCCGTGGGGCGACCTACAATGAGCAGTTCTTC
15 TRBJ2-2 few TRBV5-1 TRBD1 CASSLRDRVTGELFF TGCGCCAGCAGCTTACGGGACAGGGTTACCGGGGAGCTGTTTTTT
13 TRBJ2-7 . TRBV6-1 . CASSVTGQYEQYF TGTGCCAGCAGTGTTACAGGGCAGTACGAGCAGTACTTC
16 TRBJ1-3 . TRBV2 . CASSPLQGALGNTIYF TGTGCCAGCAGTCCTCTACAAGGGGCCCTCGGAAACACCATATATTTT
12 TRBJ2-7 . TRBV5-6 . CASSQGGLEQYF TGTGCCAGCAGCCAAGGTGGACTCGAGCAGTACTTC
15 TRBJ2-5 . TRBV4-3 . CASSQEVRAQETQYF TGCGCCAGCAGCCAAGAGGTCAGGGCTCAAGAGACCCAGTACTTC
19 TRBJ1-6 . TRBV11-2 . CASSSYRLGGRFYNSPLHF TGTGCCAGCAGCTCCTACAGGTTGGGAGGTCGCTTCTATAATTCACCCCTCCACTTT
17 TRBJ1-5 . TRBV7-7 . CASSLESTEYSNQPQHF TGTGCTAGCAGCTTAGAGTCGACAGAGTATAGCAATCAGCCCCAGCATTTT